This T cell receptor beta chain was recorded in a study of beta chain bispecific antibodies for T cell cancers. Either OKT3 anti-CD3 antibody or CD3/CD28 beads expanded T cells from blood mononuclear cells over 3 days. TCRdb reprocessed the 5' RACE reads via MiXCR and lists one record per CDR3 protein. Of roughly 15,000 distinct CDR3 sequences listed, about 1.9% are singletons. Findings and caveats of the study: The leukemia cells, rather than normal T cells, gave most of the targeted TRBV signal.

This clonotype was seen ten or more times. The target antigen is unknown. Trimming cost V 0 bases and J 1 base, with 14 bases left between them. CDR3 length equals 17 residues. The germline V gene encodes CDR1 MGHRA and CDR2 YSYEKL. The chain carries TRBV4-1 and TRBJ2-3, with TRBD2 as a possible D gene (6 bases). The TCR sequence derives from a human donor in good health. Some clones in this sample may be carry-over from other donors' samples. The specimen was healthy donor T cells cultured with leukemia cells. DNA of the CDR3: TGCGCCAGCAGCCAAGATCGCGGCGGGGTGGGCACAGATACGCAGTATTTT. It translates to CASSQDRGGVGTDTQYF.